The clone carrying this T cell receptor beta chain was detected ten times or more. Antigen: not known. Trimming shortened V by 3 bases and J by 4 bases, and 15 bases separated the two germline ends. The CDR3 consists of 15 residues. Germline values: CDR1 SGHTA, CDR2 FQGNSA. The data originate from a study of CD8+CD57+ T cells in acquired aplastic anemia. About the study: The sorted CD4+ and CD8+ cells yielded an average around 3.4 ug of DNA.

Investigators profiled TCR beta VDJ and CDR3 from genomic DNA template. One entry per CDR3 protein, called by TCRdb with MiXCR from the reads. The sample consists of about 210,000 distinct CDR3 sequences, 30% to 40% of them appearing once. General observations from the study: About 29 sequences, all CD8+ CDR3, were shared between patients and controls.

The rearrangement uses TRBV7-2 and TRBJ1-1; D might be TRBD1 (6 bases). The source is a human donor in good health, serving as a control. Sequencing input: sorted CD4+, CD8+, or CD8+CD57+ T cells (not recorded which) from PBMCs. The CDR3 protein is CASSFQQGLGTEAFF. For the CDR3, the DNA is TGTGCCAGCAGCTTCCAACAGGGTTTGGGCACTGAAGCTTTCTTT.